This T cell receptor beta chain was identified in a study of response to subunit inactivated influenza vaccine. This clonotype was seen a handful of times. The CDR3 extends over 20 amino acids. V lost 5 bases and J lost 0, with 28 bases in between. TCRdb re-derived calls from the RT-PCR reads in MiXCR, one entry per CDR3 protein. Of about 650,000 distinct CDR3 sequences listed, approximately 15% are singletons. The sequenced sample was PBMCs from blood, obtained 14 days before vaccination. V is TRBV12-3 or TRBV12-4 and J is TRBJ1-1; a weak D match, TRBD1 (6 bases). The receptor's source is a man between 50 and 59 years old who received an inactivated influenza vaccine. Written as DNA, the CDR3 is TGTGCCAGCAGTCTACACTGGACAGTCCGGAACCGATACATGAACACTGAAGCTTTCTTT. Translating it yields CASSLHWTVRNRYMNTEAFF.